Only a few counts were recorded for the clone carrying this T cell receptor (beta chain). Its antigen is undetermined. Libraries were prepared by immunoSEQ multiplex PCR; TCRdb keeps only in-frame clonotypes and omits some of them. The sample has roughly 2 million clones, less than 95% seen once; the top ten hold around 1.1%. The data stem from a study of shared clonotypes between healthy human individuals. Study results and caveats: Against clonotypes common to all four donors, non-shared ones had lower generation probabilities. The small donor group covered limited genetic and exposure diversity. Naive CD4 clonotypes overlapped across several donors at about 5.2%.

Naive-designated CD8 cells lacked CD45RO, were positively enriched for CCR7, and omitted terminally differentiated effector memory CD45RA+ cells. Only Caucasian adults living in Nashville, Tennessee made up the donor group. Sequenced: naive CD8+ T cells sorted from blood. The source is a man between 18 and 29 years old in good health.

The CDR3 region is CASTILLGSPLHF. CDR3 coding DNA: TGTGCCAGCACCATCCTATTGGGTTCACCCCTCCACTTT. The V gene is TRBV27, the J gene TRBJ1-6, with unresolved D. This CDR3 comprises 13 residues. Trimming removed 7 bases at V and 9 bases at J, with 13 bases between. Per the germline V gene, CDR1 is MNHEY and CDR2 is SMNVEV (reference sequence).